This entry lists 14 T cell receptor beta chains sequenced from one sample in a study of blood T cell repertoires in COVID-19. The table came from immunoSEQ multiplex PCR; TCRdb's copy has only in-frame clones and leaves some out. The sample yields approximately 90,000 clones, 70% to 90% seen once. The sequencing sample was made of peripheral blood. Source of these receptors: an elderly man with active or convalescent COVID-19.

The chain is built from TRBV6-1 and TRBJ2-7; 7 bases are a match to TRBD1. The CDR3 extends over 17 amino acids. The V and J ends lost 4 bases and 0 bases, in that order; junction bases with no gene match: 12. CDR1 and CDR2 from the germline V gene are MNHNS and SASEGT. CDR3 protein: CASSGRMTGPSSYEQYF. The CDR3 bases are TGTGCCAGCAGTGGACGGATGACAGGGCCCTCCTCCTACGAGCAGTACTTC.

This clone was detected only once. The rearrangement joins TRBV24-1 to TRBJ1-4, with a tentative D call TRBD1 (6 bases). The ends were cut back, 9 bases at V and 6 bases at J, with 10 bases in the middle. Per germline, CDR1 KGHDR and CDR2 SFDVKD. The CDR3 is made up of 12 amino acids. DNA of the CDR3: TGTGCCACCGGGACAAACGATGAAAAACTGTTTTTT. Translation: CATGTNDEKLFF.

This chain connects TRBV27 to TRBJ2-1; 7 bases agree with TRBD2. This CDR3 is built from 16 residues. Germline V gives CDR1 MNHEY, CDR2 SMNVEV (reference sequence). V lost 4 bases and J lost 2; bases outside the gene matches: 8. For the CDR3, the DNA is TGTGCCAGCAGTTCTTTGGGGGGGAGAGCCTACAATGAGCAGTTCTTC. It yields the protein CASSSLGGRAYNEQFF.

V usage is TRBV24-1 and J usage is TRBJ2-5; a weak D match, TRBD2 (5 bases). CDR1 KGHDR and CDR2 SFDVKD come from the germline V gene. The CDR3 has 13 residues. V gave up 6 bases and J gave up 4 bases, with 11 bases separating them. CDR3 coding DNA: TGTGCCACCAGTCTGGGCGCGGGAGAGACCCAGTACTTC. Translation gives CATSLGAGETQYF.

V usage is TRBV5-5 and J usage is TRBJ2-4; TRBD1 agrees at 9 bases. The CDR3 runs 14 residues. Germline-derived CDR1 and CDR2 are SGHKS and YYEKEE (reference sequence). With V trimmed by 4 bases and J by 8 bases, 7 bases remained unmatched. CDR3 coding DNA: TGTGCCAGCAGCCCCGACAGGGGGACGGACATTCAGTACTTC. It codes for CASSPDRGTDIQYF.

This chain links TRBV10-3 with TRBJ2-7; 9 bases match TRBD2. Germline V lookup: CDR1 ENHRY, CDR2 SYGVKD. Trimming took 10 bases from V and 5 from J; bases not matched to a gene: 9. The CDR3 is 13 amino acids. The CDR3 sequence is CATSLAGANEQYF. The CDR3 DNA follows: TGTGCCACCTCCTTAGCGGGAGCTAACGAGCAGTACTTC.

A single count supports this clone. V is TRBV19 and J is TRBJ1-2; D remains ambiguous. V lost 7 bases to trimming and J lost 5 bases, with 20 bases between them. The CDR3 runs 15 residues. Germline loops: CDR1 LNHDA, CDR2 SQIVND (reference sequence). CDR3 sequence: CASTLIAGFGYGYTF. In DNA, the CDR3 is TGTGCCAGTACCCTTATCGCGGGTTTCGGTTATGGCTACACCTTC.

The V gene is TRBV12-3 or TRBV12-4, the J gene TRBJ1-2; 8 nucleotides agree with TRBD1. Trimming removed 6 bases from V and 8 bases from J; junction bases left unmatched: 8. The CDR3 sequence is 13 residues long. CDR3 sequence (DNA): TGTGCCAGCAGCCTCCGGGACAGGTCAGGCTACACCTTC. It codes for CASSLRDRSGYTF.

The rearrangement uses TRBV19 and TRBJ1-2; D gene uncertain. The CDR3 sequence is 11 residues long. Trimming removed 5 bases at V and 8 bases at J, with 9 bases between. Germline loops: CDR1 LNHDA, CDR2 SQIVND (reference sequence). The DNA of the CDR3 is TGTGCCAGTAGTCCCAGGTGGGGCTACACCTTC. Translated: CASSPRWGYTF.

CDR3 region: CASSYSTVLWYGYTF. The CDR3 DNA sequence: TGTGCCAGCAGTTACTCGACAGTTCTTTGGTATGGCTACACCTTC. J is TRBJ1-2 and V is TRBV6-2 or TRBV6-3, with D tentatively TRBD1 (5 bases). The germline gives CDR1 MNHEY, CDR2 SVGEGT. The CDR3 consists of 15 residues. With 0 bases removed from V and 5 bases from J, the gap between germline ends came to 13 bases.

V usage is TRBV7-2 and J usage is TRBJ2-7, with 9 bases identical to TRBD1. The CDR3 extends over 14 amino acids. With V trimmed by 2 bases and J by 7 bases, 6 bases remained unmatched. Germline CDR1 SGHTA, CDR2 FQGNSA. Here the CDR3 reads CASSLRRDRVEQYF. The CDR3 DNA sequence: TGTGCCAGCAGCTTACGCCGGGACAGGGTGGAGCAGTACTTC. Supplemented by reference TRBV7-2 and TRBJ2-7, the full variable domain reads GAGVSQSPSNKVTEKGKDVELRCDPISGHTALYWYRQSLGQGLEFLIYFQGNSAPDKSGLPSDRFSAERTGGSVSTLTIQRTQQEDSAVYLCASSLRRDRVEQYFGPGTRLTVT.

The CDR3 region is CASSKTGILDQPQHF. The CDR3 DNA is TGTGCCAGTAGTAAGACAGGGATTTTGGATCAGCCCCAGCATTTT. This chain uses TRBV19 with TRBJ1-5; the match to TRBD1 covers 7 bases. V was clipped by 4 bases and J by 5 bases; unmatched bases: 8. Germline CDR1 is LNHDA and CDR2 is SQIVND (reference sequence). CDR3 size: 15 residues.

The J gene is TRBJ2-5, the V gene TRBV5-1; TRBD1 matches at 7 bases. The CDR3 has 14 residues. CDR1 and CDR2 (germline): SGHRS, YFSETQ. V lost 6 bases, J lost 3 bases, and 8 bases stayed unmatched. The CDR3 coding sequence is TGCGCCAGCACACAAGGGGGCGCAGAAGAGACCCAGTACTTC. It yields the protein CASTQGGAEETQYF.

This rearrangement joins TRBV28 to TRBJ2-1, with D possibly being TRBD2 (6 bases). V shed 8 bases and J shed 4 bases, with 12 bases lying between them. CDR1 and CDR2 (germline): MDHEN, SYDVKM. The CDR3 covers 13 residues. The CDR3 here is CASGSGAYNEQFF. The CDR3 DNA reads TGTGCCAGCGGTTCGGGAGCGTACAATGAGCAGTTCTTC. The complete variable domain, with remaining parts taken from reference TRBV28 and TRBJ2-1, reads DVKVTQSSRYLVKRTGEKVFLECVQDMDHENMFWYRQDPGLGLRLIYFSYDVKMKEKGDIPEGYSVSREKKERFSLILESASTNQTSMYLCASGSGAYNEQFFGPGTRLTVL.